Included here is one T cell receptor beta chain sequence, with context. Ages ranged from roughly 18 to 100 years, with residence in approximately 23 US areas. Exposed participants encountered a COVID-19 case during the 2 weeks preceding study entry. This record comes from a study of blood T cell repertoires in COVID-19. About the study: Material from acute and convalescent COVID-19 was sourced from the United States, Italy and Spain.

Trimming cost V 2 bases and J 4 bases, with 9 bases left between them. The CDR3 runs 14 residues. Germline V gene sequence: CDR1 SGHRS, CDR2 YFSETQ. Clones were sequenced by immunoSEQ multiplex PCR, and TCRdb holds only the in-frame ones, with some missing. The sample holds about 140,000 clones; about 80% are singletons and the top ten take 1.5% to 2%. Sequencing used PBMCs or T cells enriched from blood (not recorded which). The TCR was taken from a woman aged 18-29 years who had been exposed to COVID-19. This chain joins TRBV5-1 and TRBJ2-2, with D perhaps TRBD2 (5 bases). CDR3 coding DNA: TGCGCCAGCAGCTTTTCGGGGTCCACCGGGGAGCTGTTTTTT. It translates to CASSFSGSTGELFF.